The clone carrying this T cell receptor (beta chain) was seen only once. The data were obtained in a study of shared clonotypes between healthy human individuals. CDR1 is SGHRS and CDR2 is YFSETQ in the germline V gene. The V and J ends lost 2 bases and 6 bases, in that order; junction bases with no gene match: 1. This CDR3 has 13 residues. Assay used: immunoSEQ multiplex PCR; TCRdb lists only in-frame clones, some missing. The repertoire holds over a million clones, with approximately 72% as singletons. This sequence was found in a man between 18 and 35 years old in good health. The sample consisted of memory CD4+ T cells sorted from blood. Regarding subset: CD45RA-negative fraction. The gene calls are TRBV5-1 and TRBJ2-1; 8 bases are shared with TRBD1. The CDR3 DNA sequence: TGCGCCAGCAGCTTTACAGGGGGCAATGAGCAGTTCTTC. As protein: CASSFTGGNEQFF. The full variable domain, completed using reference TRBV5-1 and TRBJ2-1, is KAGVTQTPRYLIKTRGQQVTLSCSPISGHRSVSWYQQTPGQGLQFLFEYFSETQRNKGNFPGRFSGRQFSNSRSEMNVSTLELGDSALYLCASSFTGGNEQFFGPGTRLTVL.